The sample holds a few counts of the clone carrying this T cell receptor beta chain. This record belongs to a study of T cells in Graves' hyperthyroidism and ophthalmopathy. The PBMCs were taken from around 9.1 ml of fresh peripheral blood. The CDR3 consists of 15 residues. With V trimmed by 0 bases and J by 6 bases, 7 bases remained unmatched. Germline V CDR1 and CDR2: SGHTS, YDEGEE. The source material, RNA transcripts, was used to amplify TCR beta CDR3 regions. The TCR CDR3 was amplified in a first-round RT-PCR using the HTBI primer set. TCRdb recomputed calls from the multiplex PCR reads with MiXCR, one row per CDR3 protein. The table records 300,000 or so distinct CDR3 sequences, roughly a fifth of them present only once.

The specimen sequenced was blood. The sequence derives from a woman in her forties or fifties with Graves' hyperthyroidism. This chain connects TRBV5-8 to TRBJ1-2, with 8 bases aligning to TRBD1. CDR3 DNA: TGTGCCAGCAGCTTGGAACAGGGGGTAACGAATGGCTACACCTTC. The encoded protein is CASSLEQGVTNGYTF.